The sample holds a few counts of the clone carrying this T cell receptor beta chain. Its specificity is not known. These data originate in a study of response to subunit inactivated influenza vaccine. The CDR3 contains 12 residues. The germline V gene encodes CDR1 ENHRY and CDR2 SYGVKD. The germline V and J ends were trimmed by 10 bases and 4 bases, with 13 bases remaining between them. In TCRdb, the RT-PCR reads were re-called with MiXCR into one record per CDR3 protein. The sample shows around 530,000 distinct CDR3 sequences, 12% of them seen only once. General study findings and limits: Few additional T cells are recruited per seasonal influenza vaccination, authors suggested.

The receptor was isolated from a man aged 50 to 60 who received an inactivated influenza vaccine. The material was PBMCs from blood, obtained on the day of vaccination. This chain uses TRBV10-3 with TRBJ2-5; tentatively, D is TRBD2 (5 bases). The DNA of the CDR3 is TGTGCCAGCGGGCCCTCGGGAGAGACCCAGTACTTC. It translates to CASGPSGETQYF.